This T cell receptor (beta chain) was captured in a study of cytomegalovirus exposure and HLA in healthy donors. Findings of the study overall: By a later analysis, the bulk of CMV-associated TCR beta chains appeared HLA-restricted. Earlier analysis looked at TCR beta V segments, and most were productive about 90% or about 30% of the time.

CDR3 length equals 14 residues. V lost 6 bases and J 4 bases, leaving 13 bases between the germline ends. CDR1 and CDR2 (germline): MNHEY, SMNVEV (reference sequence). The PCR was carried out with 60 Vbeta primers and 13 Jbeta primers. Sequenced by immunoSEQ multiplex PCR; TCRdb stores in-frame clones only, minus some. Of 120,000 to 150,000 clones listed, 65% to 80% were seen once; the top ten hold more than 0.9%. Worth noting for this clone: What it binds is not known.

This sequence was found in a male donor in good health and CMV-seropositive. V is TRBV27 and J is TRBJ1-5; D is undetermined. The sequenced sample consisted of PBMCs. CDR3 bases: TGTGCCAGCAGCTTTAAAGAAGCTAATCAGCCCCAGCATTTT. It translates to CASSFKEANQPQHF.